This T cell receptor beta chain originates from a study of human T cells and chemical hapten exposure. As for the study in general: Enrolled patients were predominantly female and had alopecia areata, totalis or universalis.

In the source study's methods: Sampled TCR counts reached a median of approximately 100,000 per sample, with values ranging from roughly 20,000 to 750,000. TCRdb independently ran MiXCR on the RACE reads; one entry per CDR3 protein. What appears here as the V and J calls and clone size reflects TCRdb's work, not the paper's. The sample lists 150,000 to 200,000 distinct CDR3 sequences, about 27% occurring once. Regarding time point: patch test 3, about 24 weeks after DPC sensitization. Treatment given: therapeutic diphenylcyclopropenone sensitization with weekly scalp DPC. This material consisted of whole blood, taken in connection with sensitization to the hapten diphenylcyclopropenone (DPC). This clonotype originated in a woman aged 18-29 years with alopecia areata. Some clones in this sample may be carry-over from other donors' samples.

DNA for the CDR3: TGCGCCAGCAGCCCGTCCGACGGTAACAATCAGCCCCAGCATTTT. Amino acids: CASSPSDGNNQPQHF. This sequence joins TRBV4-1 and TRBJ1-5; D not certain. Trimming cost V 4 bases and J 3 bases, with 13 bases left between them. This CDR3 has 15 residues. CDR1 and CDR2 from the germline V gene are MGHRA and YSYEKL.